This record concerns one T cell receptor (beta chain) sequence. The antigen is unknown. The sample originates from a study of T cell responses to AZD1222 COVID-19 vaccine. Study-level results: Most donors were white British, females outnumbered males, and clonal diversity was possibly underestimated. Samples come after the peak T cell response, not at day 14. Baseline seropositives among AZD1222 recipients totaled only 5 to 7. Spike was spanned by vaccine-associated CD4 TCRs, with dominance at 160-218 and 743-854.

This CDR3 is built from 15 residues. The V gene's germline CDR1 is SGDLS and CDR2 YYNGEE. The V and J ends lost 4 bases and 0 bases, in that order; junction bases with no gene match: 7. Produced via immunoSEQ multiplex PCR; TCRdb's table is partial and in-frame only. The data contain about 180,000 clones, around 90% of them singletons. J is TRBJ2-7 and V is TRBV9; 7 bases are a match to TRBD1. Source: peripheral blood, taken 28 days after the second AZD1222 dose. The TCR originated in an adult who received the AZD1222 COVID-19 vaccine. The CDR3 nucleotides are TGTGCCAGCAGCACCTCGGGACAGCGCTCCTACGAGCAGTACTTC. Translation gives CASSTSGQRSYEQYF.